The present TCR beta chain was sequenced within a study of blood T cell repertoires in COVID-19 (dated by TCRdb to the early 2020s). Background on the whole study: Samples from collaborators originated in the United States, Italy and Spain and spanned both the acute and convalescent phases of COVID-19. The samples were drawn from two sources: the first 160 participants of the ongoing ImmuneRACE study, and 1,254 subjects contributed by 6 global collaborators. Subjects who had been exposed to COVID-19, were actively infected with it, or had recovered from it provided the deeply sampled blood TCRbeta repertoires that made up the dataset. Nearly every sample came with metadata listing a de-identified subject ID, COVID-19 status, age in years and sex. The material from the prospective study consisted of cDNA or gDNA derived from T cells, B-cell-depleted T cells, or PBMCs. The repertoires were released in a freely available public database intended as a resource for research on the immune response to SARS-CoV-2. Where HLA class I and class II types were available, the types were taken from metadata supplied by the sample provider, not from assay-based typing. On the study overall, not on this receptor specifically: Clinical and demographic metadata were provided uncurated, with the amount varying by source and participant.

V trim: 5 bases; J trim: 8 bases; unmatched bases: 11. The cysteine opens and the phenylalanine closes a CDR3 of 16 amino acids. Only the CDR3 portion is preserved as DNA: 48 bases, with reading frame beginning at the first base. CDR1 and CDR2, per the germline V gene (reference sequence), are LNHDA and SQIVND. In the prospective study, participants were roughly 18 to 95 years old, resided in about two dozen geographic areas of the United States, and were enrolled through a virtual design. In the prospective study, cohorts were assigned on the basis of participant-reported clinical history obtained from a screening survey and a study questionnaire. Recovered participants in ImmuneRACE Cohort 3 were defined as having two consecutive negative NP/OP PCR tests, clearance from a healthcare professional, or resolution of symptoms. In the prospective study, mobile phlebotomists collected whole blood, serum and a nasopharyngeal or oropharyngeal swab from each participant. Over a roughly 2-month period, participants in the prospective study had the option of providing additional blood draws and questionnaires. Before DNA extraction, prospective study blood samples were shipped either frozen or at room temperature.

This clone was counted a single time. Its antigen remains undetermined. The input lacks base qualities; no much larger clone sits a single base away. TCRbeta CDR3 regions were amplified from genomic DNA by means of the immunoSEQ Assay, a bias-controlled multiplex PCR. The published analysis was carried out like this. Within the assay, amplification of reference gene primers was used to estimate how many nucleated cells each sample contained. Sequence reads were collapsed and filtered to measure the absolute abundance of every unique TCRbeta CDR3 rearrangement. For each sample, productive Simpson clonality was calculated by taking the square root of Simpson's diversity index across productive rearrangements. TCRdb holds this immuneACCESS table with in-frame rearrangements only. Some clones are missing; in checked studies, unresolved V genes explain under half, and the rest has no known cause. V, J and clone size are those of that table, while D and trimming were read from the DNA. This sample has about 350,000 clones in its table, and roughly 90% of those were observed once. 2.5% to 3.5% of the sample is held by the ten biggest clonotypes.

The receptor's source is a woman in her 30s who had recovered from COVID-19. The rearranged chain carries TRBV19 and TRBJ2-3; 12 nucleotides in the junction match TRBD2. Sequencing used PBMCs or T cells enriched from blood (not recorded which). CDR3 sequence: CASSQTGLAGGFTQYF. The DNA reads as follows: TGTGCCAGTAGTCAAACGGGACTAGCGGGCGGCTTTACGCAGTATTTT.